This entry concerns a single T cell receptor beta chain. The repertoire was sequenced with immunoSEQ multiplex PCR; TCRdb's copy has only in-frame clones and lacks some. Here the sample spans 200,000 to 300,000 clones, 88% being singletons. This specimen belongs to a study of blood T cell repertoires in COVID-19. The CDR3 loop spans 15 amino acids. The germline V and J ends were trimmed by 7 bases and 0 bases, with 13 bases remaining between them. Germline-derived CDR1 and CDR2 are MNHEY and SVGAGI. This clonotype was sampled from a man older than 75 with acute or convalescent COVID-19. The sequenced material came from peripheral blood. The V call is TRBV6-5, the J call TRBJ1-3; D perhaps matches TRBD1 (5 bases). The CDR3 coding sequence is TGTGCCAGCAACATAGACAGCCGCTCTGGAAACACCATATATTTT. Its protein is CASNIDSRSGNTIYF.